This T cell receptor (beta chain) derives from a study of cytomegalovirus exposure and HLA in healthy donors. Findings and limits, study-wide: Reported performance of the classifier showed diagnosis of cytomegalovirus status with high specificity and sensitivity.

CDR1 GTSNPN and CDR2 SVGIG come from the germline V gene (reference sequence). CDR3 length: 16 amino acids. V was clipped by 1 base and J by 8 bases, with 21 bases between them. This clone appeared once. The antigen is not known. A multiplex PCR was run with 60 Vbeta primers and 13 Jbeta primers. Data came from immunoSEQ multiplex PCR; TCRdb stores just in-frame clones and leaves some out. The data hold 110,000 or so clones, with approximately 70% observed a single time. The chain is built from TRBV30 and TRBJ2-1; tentatively, D is TRBD1 (5 bases). The sequence came from a man in his forties in good health and CMV-seronegative. The sample consisted of PBMCs. This CDR3 is CAWSGQGNVAFHEQFF. In DNA, the CDR3 is TGTGCCTGGAGTGGGCAGGGCAACGTGGCCTTCCATGAGCAGTTCTTC. The variable domain in full, with the rest retrieved from reference TRBV30 and TRBJ2-1, is SQTIHQWPATLVQPVGSPLSLECTVEGTSNPNLYWYRQAAGRGLQLLFYSVGIGQISSEVPQNLSASRPQDRQFILSSKKLLLSDSGFYLCAWSGQGNVAFHEQFFGPGTRLTVL.